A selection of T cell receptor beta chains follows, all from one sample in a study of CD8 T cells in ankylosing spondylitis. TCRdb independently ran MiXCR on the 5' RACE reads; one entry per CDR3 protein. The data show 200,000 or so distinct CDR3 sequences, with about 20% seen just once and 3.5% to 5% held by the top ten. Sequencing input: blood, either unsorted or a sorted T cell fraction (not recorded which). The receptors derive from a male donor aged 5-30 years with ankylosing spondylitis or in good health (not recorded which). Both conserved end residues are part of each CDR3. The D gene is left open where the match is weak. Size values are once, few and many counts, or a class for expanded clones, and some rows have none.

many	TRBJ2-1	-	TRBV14	TGTGCCAGCAGCCGCACCAGGGAGGTTTTCGATGAGCAGTTCTTC	CASSRTREVFDEQFF
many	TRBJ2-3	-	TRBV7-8	TGTGCCAGCAGCGGACACAGAGATACGCAGTATTTT	CASSGHRDTQYF
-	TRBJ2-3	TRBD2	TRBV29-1	TGCAGCGTAAAGACTAGCGGGAGAGGCGCAGATACGCAGTATTTT	CSVKTSGRGADTQYF
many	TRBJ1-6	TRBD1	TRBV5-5	TGTGCCAGCAGCGTGGGACAGGGGGCAGGCTCACCCCTCCACTTT	CASSVGQGAGSPLHF
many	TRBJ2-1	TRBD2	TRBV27	TGTGCCAGCAGTTTAGGCGGGAGGCCATACAATGAGCAGTTCTTC	CASSLGGRPYNEQFF
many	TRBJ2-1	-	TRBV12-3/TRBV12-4	TGTGCCAGCAGCCTGGACAGGAGGGATGAGCAGTTCTTC	CASSLDRRDEQFF
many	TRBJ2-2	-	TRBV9	TGTGCCAGCAGCGTAGTGGCAGGGGCGGAAACCGGGGAGCTGTTTTTT	CASSVVAGAETGELFF
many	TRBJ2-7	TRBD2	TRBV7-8	TGTGCCAGCAGCTTAGTTTCTAGCGGGGATAGGTACGAGCAGTACTTC	CASSLVSSGDRYEQYF
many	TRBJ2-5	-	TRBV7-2	TGTGCCAGCGGACAGCTGGAGACCCAGTACTTC	CASGQLETQYF
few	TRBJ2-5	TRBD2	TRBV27	TGTGCCAGCAGCAACACTAGCGGACAATTCCAAGAGACCCAGTACTTC	CASSNTSGQFQETQYF
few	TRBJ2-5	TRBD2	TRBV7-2	TGTGCCAGCAGCCCGAACTCCGGGAGGTCTGAGACCCAGTACTTC	CASSPNSGRSETQYF
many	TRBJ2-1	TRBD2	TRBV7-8	TGTGCCAGCAGCCTAAAGGGACTAGCGGGAGTCTTCGACAATGAGCAGTTCTTC	CASSLKGLAGVFDNEQFF
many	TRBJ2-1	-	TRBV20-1	TGCAGTGCTATGGGGGCGTACAACAATGAGCAGTTCTTC	CSAMGAYNNEQFF
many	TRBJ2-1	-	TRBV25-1	TGTGCCAGCAGTGACACCTCATTCTCTCCCTACAATGAGCAGTTCTTC	CASSDTSFSPYNEQFF
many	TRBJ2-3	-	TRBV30	TGTGCCTGGATAGGGTCTAACCAGGATACGCAGTATTTT	CAWIGSNQDTQYF
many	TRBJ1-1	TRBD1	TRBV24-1	TGTGCCACCAGTTCGACAGGGTTTTTCACTGAAGCTTTCTTT	CATSSTGFFTEAFF
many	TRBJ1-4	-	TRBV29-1	TGCAGCGTTGGGGCCGGGACACGGAATGAAAAACTGTTTTTT	CSVGAGTRNEKLFF
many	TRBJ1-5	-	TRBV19	TGTGCTCGAGGGCGGGACGGGCATCAGCCCCAGCATTTT	CARGRDGHQPQHF
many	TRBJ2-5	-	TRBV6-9	TGTGCCAGCAGGTCCCAAAAGGGACTCCCGTACCAAGAGACCCAGTACTTC	CASRSQKGLPYQETQYF
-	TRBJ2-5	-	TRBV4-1	TGCGCCAGCAGCCAAGATATGTGGAAGACCCAGTACTTC	CASSQDMWKTQYF
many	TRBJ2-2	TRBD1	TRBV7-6	TGTGCCAGCAGCTTAGGGACAGGGGGGAACACCGGGGAGCTGTTTTTT	CASSLGTGGNTGELFF
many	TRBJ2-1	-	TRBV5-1	TGCGCCAGCAGCTTGAGCAGGGTGGTTGGTGAGCAGTTCTTC	CASSLSRVVGEQFF